This T cell receptor (beta chain) is from a study of T-cell memory formation after mild COVID-19. Study-wide results and limits: Researchers found some responding clones in pre-infection memory, a sign that cross-reactive memory joined. Largely, contracting CD4+ clones fell within CM and EM, and contracting CD8+ clones within EMRA. The study found balanced CD4/CD8 in clones contracting day 15 to 85 and a CD4+ lean in later expanders.

There are a few counts of this clonotype. Its antigen is undetermined. Constant-segment primers and 5'RACE yielded cDNA libraries for TCR alpha and TCR beta, each carrying sample barcodes and UMIs. MiXCR, run by TCRdb on the 5' RACE reads, gives a single entry per CDR3 protein. The data hold some 330,000 distinct CDR3 sequences, with over 20% observed a single time. The ends were cut back, 2 bases at V and 5 bases at J, with 15 bases in the middle. Germline V CDR1 and CDR2: LNHNV, YYDKDF (reference sequence). The length of the CDR3 is 15 residues. The clonotype originates from an adult woman who had mild COVID-19 (a few samples of this study predate the infection). Cell type and time point are not known. The rearrangement joins TRBV15 to TRBJ2-5, with D possibly matching TRBD2 (5 bases). The sequenced material came from PBMCs or a T cell subset sorted from them (not recorded which). CDR3 sequence reads: CATSRTLGVGETQYF. The CDR3 DNA reads as TGTGCCACCAGCAGAACCCTCGGGGTCGGGGAGACCCAGTACTTC.